Described below is a single T cell receptor beta chain sequence and its context. The data were obtained in a study of blood T cell repertoires in COVID-19. Study information: Collection of acute and convalescent COVID-19 samples took place in the United States, Italy and Spain. In each case, the material was cDNA or gDNA derived from T cells, B-cell-depleted T cells, or PBMCs.

Authors' methods: Amplified reference gene primers provided the basis for estimating nucleated cell counts. Method: immunoSEQ multiplex PCR; TCRdb's copy keeps in-frame clones and lacks some. Clonal size and the V and J genes are those of that table, whereas D and trimming came from the DNA. The table shows more than 200,000 clones, with about 87% occurring only once. CDR1 is LGHDT and CDR2 is YNNKEL in the germline V gene (reference sequence). CDR3 length: 15 residues. Trimming removed 1 base from V and 0 bases from J; junction bases left unmatched: 3. The receptor was derived from a man in his 70s with acute or convalescent COVID-19. The specimen sequenced was peripheral blood. V usage is TRBV3-1 (or the pseudogene TRBV3-2) and J usage is TRBJ2-7, with 7 bases lining up with TRBD1. The DNA of the CDR3 is TGTGCCAGCAGCCAAGTCCCAGGGGGCTCCTACGAGCAGTACTTC. Its translation is CASSQVPGGSYEQYF.